This passage covers 13 T cell receptor beta chains from one sample sequenced in a study of chemoradiotherapy in HPV16-positive cancers. Generated by immunoSEQ multiplex PCR, the TCRdb table keeps only in-frame clones and is missing some. Of over 80 clones listed, roughly 94% are singletons. The source material was tumor tissue, sampled from a patient who underwent chemoradiotherapy. Receptors were obtained from a human donor with HPV-associated anogenital cancer.

The chain has TRBV7-6 and TRBJ2-7; 7 bases fit TRBD1. This CDR3 has 15 amino acids. Losses at the gene ends were 0 bases for V and 3 bases for J; bases not matched to a gene: 5. Germline V CDR1 and CDR2: SGHVS, FNYEAQ. CDR3 protein: CASSLAKDRYYEQYF. CDR3 coding DNA: TGTGCCAGCAGCTTAGCCAAGGACAGGTACTACGAGCAGTACTTC.

This sequence joins TRBV6-5 and TRBJ1-1, with TRBD1 identical over 7 bases. The germline V gene has CDR1 MNHEY and CDR2 SVGAGI. With 2 bases clipped from V and 3 bases from J, the junction kept 3 bases outside the gene matches. The CDR3 spans 14 residues. The CDR3 loop is CASSYVQGDTEAFF. CDR3 in DNA: TGTGCCAGCAGTTACGTCCAGGGGGACACTGAAGCTTTCTTT.

The V and J genes are TRBV5-4 and TRBJ2-7; D gene uncertain. With 4 bases removed from V and 3 bases from J, the gap between germline ends came to 11 bases. Germline V gene lookup returns CDR1 SGHNT and CDR2 YYREEE (reference sequence). CDR3 size: 13 residues. Here the CDR3 DNA reads TGTGCCAGCAGCCGTGGGCCGGACTACGAGCAGTACTTC. Residues: CASSRGPDYEQYF.

The chain employs TRBV19 and TRBJ2-1; 7 nucleotides align to TRBD1. Germline V gene data show CDR1 as LNHDA and CDR2 as SQIVND (reference sequence). CDR3 length: 15 residues. Trimming took 2 bases from V and 2 from J; bases not matched to a gene: 3. CDR3 region: CASSIWTGPYNEQFF. CDR3 sequence (DNA): TGTGCCAGTAGTATATGGACAGGTCCCTACAATGAGCAGTTCTTC.

The V call is TRBV5-1, the J call TRBJ2-1, with D possibly TRBD2 on 6 matching bases. CDR1 SGHRS and CDR2 YFSETQ come from the germline V gene. This CDR3 spans 16 amino acids. V was pared by 0 bases and J by 9 bases, with 19 bases between. For the CDR3, the DNA is TGCGCCAGCAGCTTGGGCGGGATGGGCCTACAAGTTGAGCAGTTCTTC. Amino acid sequence: CASSLGGMGLQVEQFF.

This rearrangement joins TRBV18 to TRBJ1-4; 8 bases line up with TRBD1. This CDR3 region has 15 residues. V lost 3 bases to trimming and J lost 3 bases; unmatched junction nucleotides: 3. Germline values: CDR1 KGHSH, CDR2 LQKENI. The chain's CDR3 is CASSPRQGPNEKLFF. Here the CDR3 DNA reads TGTGCCAGCTCACCTCGACAGGGGCCTAATGAAAAACTGTTTTTT.

V and J are TRBV13 and TRBJ2-7, with unresolved D. V dropped 5 bases and J dropped 2 bases, with 13 bases sitting between them. CDR1 is PRHDT, CDR2 FYEKMQ, per germline (reference sequence). The CDR3 is 14 residues long. The CDR3 sequence is CASSKGRPAYEQYF. The CDR3, as DNA: TGTGCCAGCAGCAAAGGACGGCCAGCCTACGAGCAGTACTTC. Supplemented by reference TRBV13 and TRBJ2-7, the full variable domain reads AAGVIQSPRHLIKEKRETATLKCYPIPRHDTVYWYQQGPGQDPQFLISFYEKMQSDKGSIPDRFSAQQFSDYHSELNMSSLELGDSALYFCASSKGRPAYEQYFGPGTRLTVT.

This sequence joins TRBV5-1 and TRBJ2-1; 9 bases are a match to TRBD1. Trimming cost V 4 bases and J 3 bases; bases outside gene matches: 2. Germline values: CDR1 SGHRS, CDR2 YFSETQ. The CDR3 runs to 14 residues. CDR3 nucleotides: TGCGCCAGCAGCCCGGGACAGGGCTACAATGAGCAGTTCTTC. This gives the protein CASSPGQGYNEQFF.

The chain recombines TRBV28 with TRBJ1-1; 8 nucleotides line up with TRBD1. Unmatched junction bases numbered 8, after V lost 1 base and J lost 10 bases. Germline V lookup: CDR1 MDHEN, CDR2 SYDVKM. This CDR3 is 14 amino acids long. DNA for the CDR3: TGTGCCAGCAGTTTATTAGGGCAGGGGGCAAGAGCTTTCTTT. Translated: CASSLLGQGARAFF.

J is TRBJ2-1 and V is TRBV29-1, with D possibly being TRBD2 (5 bases). CDR3 length: 16 amino acids. CDR1 and CDR2 from the germline V gene are SQVTM and ANQGSEA. Trimming cost V 6 bases and J 4 bases, with 22 bases left between them. CDR3 DNA: TGCAGCGTCAGAACCCGGGGTGGCCCAGGTTACAATGAGCAGTTCTTC. It codes for CSVRTRGGPGYNEQFF.

The rearrangement uses TRBV19 and TRBJ2-5; no firm D call. Germline CDR1 reads LNHDA; CDR2 reads SQIVND (reference sequence). V lost 5 bases, J lost 1 base, and 11 bases lay in between. This CDR3 is built from 14 residues. The CDR3 protein is CASSLPGIQETQYF. CDR3 nucleotide sequence: TGTGCCAGTAGTTTACCGGGTATCCAAGAGACCCAGTACTTC.

This clone was detected only once. V and J are TRBV6-1 and TRBJ2-7, with D perhaps matching TRBD2 (5 bases). Germline CDR1 MNHNS, CDR2 SASEGT. CDR3 length: 13 residues. Trimming took off 3 bases at V and 2 bases at J, with 8 bases between the two ends. In nucleotides, the CDR3 is TGTGCCAGCAGTGACGGGGTCACCTACGAGCAGTACTTC. As protein: CASSDGVTYEQYF.

The chain uses TRBV10-1 and TRBJ2-2; 8 positions agree with TRBD2. This CDR3 is 15 amino acids long. Unmatched junction bases numbered 10, after V lost 7 bases and J lost 6 bases. Germline V gives CDR1 WNHNN, CDR2 SYGVQD (reference sequence). The CDR3 DNA reads TGCGCCAGCAAGTCTCGACGGGAGGGCCCCGGGGAGCTGTTTTTT. This sequence encodes CASKSRREGPGELFF.